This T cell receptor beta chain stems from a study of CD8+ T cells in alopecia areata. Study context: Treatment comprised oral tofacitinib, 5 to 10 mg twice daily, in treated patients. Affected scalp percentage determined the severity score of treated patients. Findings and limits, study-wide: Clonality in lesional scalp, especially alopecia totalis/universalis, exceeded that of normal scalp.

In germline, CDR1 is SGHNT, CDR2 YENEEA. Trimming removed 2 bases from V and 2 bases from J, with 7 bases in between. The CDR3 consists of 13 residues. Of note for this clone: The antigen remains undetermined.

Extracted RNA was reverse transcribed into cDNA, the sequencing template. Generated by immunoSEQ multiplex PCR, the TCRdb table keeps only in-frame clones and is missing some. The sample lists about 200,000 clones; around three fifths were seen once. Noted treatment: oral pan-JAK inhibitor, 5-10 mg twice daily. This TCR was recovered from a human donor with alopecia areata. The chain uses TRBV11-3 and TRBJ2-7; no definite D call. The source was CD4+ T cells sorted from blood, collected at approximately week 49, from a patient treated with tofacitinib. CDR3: CASSLFVTYEQYF. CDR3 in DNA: TGTGCCAGCAGCTTATTTGTCACCTACGAGCAGTACTTC.